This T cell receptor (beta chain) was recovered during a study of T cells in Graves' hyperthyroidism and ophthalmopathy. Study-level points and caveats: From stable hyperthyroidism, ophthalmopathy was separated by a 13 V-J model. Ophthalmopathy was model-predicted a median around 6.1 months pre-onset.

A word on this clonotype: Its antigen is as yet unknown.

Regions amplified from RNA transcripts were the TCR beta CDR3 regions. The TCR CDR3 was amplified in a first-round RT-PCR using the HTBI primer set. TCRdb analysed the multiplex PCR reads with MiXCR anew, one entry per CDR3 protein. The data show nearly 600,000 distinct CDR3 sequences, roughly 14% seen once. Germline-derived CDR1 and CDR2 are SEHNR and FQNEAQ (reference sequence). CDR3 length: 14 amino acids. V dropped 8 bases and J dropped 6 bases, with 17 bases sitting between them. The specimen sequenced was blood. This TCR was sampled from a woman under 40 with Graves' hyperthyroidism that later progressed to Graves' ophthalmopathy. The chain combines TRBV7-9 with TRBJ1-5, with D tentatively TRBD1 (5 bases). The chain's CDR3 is CASSQAGGVQPQHF. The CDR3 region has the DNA TGTGCCAGCTCCCAGGCCGGAGGGGTTCAGCCCCAGCATTTT.